The 24 T cell receptor beta chains listed next were all sequenced from one sample in a study of T cells in Graves' hyperthyroidism and ophthalmopathy. There were TCR beta CDR3 regions amplified from RNA transcripts. The HTBI set primed first-round TCR CDR3 RT-PCR. TCRdb passed the multiplex PCR reads through MiXCR, listing each CDR3 protein once. Among under 550,000 distinct CDR3 sequences listed, about 20% were seen once. Material: blood. These TCRs come from a man aged 35 to 55 with Graves' ophthalmopathy.

The gene calls are TRBV10-3 and TRBJ2-2, with TRBD2 identical over 7 bases. The V segment lost 4 bases and the J segment 3 bases; nucleotides outside the gene matches: 5. Germline CDR1 and CDR2: ENHRY and SYGVKD. The CDR3 consists of 15 residues. CDR3 in DNA: TGTGCCATCAGTGGAAGGGAGGGATACACCGGGGAGCTGTTTTTT. This gives the protein CAISGREGYTGELFF.

The J gene is TRBJ2-2, the V gene TRBV20-1; no definite D call. Germline CDR1 and CDR2: DFQATT and SNEGSKA (reference sequence). V lost 0 bases and J lost 0, with 8 bases in between. CDR3 length: 15 amino acids. The CDR3 loop is CSAREKRTNTGELFF. The CDR3 nucleotides read TGCAGTGCTAGAGAGAAGCGAACGAACACCGGGGAGCTGTTTTTT.

This chain links TRBV28 with TRBJ2-7; D may be TRBD1 (6 bases). This CDR3 contains 13 residues. Deletions cut 7 bases from V and 6 bases from J, with 16 bases between. CDR1 is MDHEN, CDR2 SYDVKM, per germline. CDR3 DNA: TGTGCCAGCATTCCGGGACATCAAGGCGAGCAGTACTTC. It codes for CASIPGHQGEQYF.

Comment on this clonotype: A read error may explain this, as a much larger clone is one base away. This sequence joins TRBV7-6 and TRBJ1-1, with D perhaps matching TRBD1 (6 bases). The CDR3 covers 13 residues. Germline CDR1 SGHVS, CDR2 FNYEAQ. The DNA of the CDR3 is TGTGCCAGCAGCTTAGCTACAGGGACTGGAGCTTTCTTT. Its translation is CASSLATGTGAFF.

A single count supports this clonotype. This chain connects TRBV7-9 to TRBJ2-7; D may be TRBD1 or TRBD2 (5 bases each). V was trimmed by 5 bases and J by 3 bases, leaving 14 bases between them. Germline V lookup: CDR1 SEHNR, CDR2 FQNEAQ (reference sequence). This CDR3 is 14 amino acids long. The CDR3 region is CASSRAGANYEQYF. In DNA, the CDR3 is TGTGCCAGCAGCCGGGCCGGGGCCAACTACGAGCAGTACTTC.

This clonotype has ten or more counts. This chain uses TRBV6-2 or TRBV6-3 with TRBJ1-2; D possibly corresponds to TRBD1 (6 bases). This CDR3 has 13 amino acids. Germline values: CDR1 MNHEY, CDR2 SVGEGT. V lost 10 bases and J 4 bases, leaving 16 bases between the germline ends. In nucleotides, the CDR3 is TGTGCCATCCGACCATTGACAGGCTATGGCTACACCTTC. It is translated as CAIRPLTGYGYTF.

About this clonotype itself: Being one base from a much bigger clone, this may be a read error. The rearrangement joins TRBV7-3 to TRBJ2-1; 9 positions agree with TRBD2. J lost 2 bases, V lost 5 bases, and 1 base had no gene match. The CDR3 extends over 14 amino acids. Germline V gene sequence: CDR1 SGHTA, CDR2 FQGTGA. CDR3 coding DNA: TGTGCCAGCAGCATAGCGGGAGCCTACAATGAGCAGTTCTTC. The encoded protein is CASSIAGAYNEQFF.

The chain couples TRBV18 to TRBJ1-2; the match to TRBD1 covers 7 bases. V was clipped by 9 bases and J by 1 base; unmatched bases: 8. The CDR3 is 14 residues long. Germline V lookup: CDR1 KGHSH, CDR2 LQKENI. The CDR3 sequence: CASQKTGLNYGYTF. The CDR3, as DNA: TGTGCCAGTCAGAAGACAGGGCTTAACTATGGCTACACCTTC.

This clonotype has more than one count but fewer than ten. The rearrangement uses TRBV20-1 and TRBJ2-4, with TRBD2 identical over 9 bases. The CDR3 has 16 residues. The junction had 11 bases not matched to a gene; V was cut back by 0 bases and J by 8 bases. The germline V gene encodes CDR1 DFQATT and CDR2 SNEGSKA (reference sequence). The DNA for the CDR3 is TGCAGTGCTAGAGATTGGGCTAGCGGGGAAGACGACATTCAGTACTTC. Protein: CSARDWASGEDDIQYF.

This clonotype was observed many times. The genes are TRBV2 and TRBJ2-3; D call uncertain. Trimming cost V 3 bases and J 1 base, with 8 bases left between them. The CDR3 covers 14 residues. Germline V lookup: CDR1 SNHLY, CDR2 FYNNEI. The CDR3 protein is CASSDGFGTDTQYF. The CDR3, as DNA: TGTGCCAGCAGTGATGGGTTCGGCACAGATACGCAGTATTTT.

This clonotype was detected ten times or more. The chain recombines TRBV7-3 with TRBJ2-3, with D possibly being TRBD2 (7 bases). The germline CDR1 and CDR2 sequences are SGHTA and FQGTGA. Trimming removed 5 bases at V and 4 bases at J, with 13 bases between. The length of the CDR3 is 14 residues. Here the CDR3 DNA reads TGTGCCAGCAGCCGAGGGGGGGCAGCAGATACGCAGTATTTT. This codes for CASSRGGAADTQYF.

This clonotype has a count of ten or more. The chain recombines TRBV7-9 with TRBJ1-5; no firm D call. Germline V gives CDR1 SEHNR, CDR2 FQNEAQ (reference sequence). This CDR3 is built from 16 residues. V was clipped by 1 base and J by 0 bases, with 10 bases between them. In DNA form, the CDR3 reads TGTGCCAGCAGCTTAGAGATGAAGGGTAGCAATCAGCCCCAGCATTTT. This sequence encodes CASSLEMKGSNQPQHF.

The chain joins TRBV7-2 to TRBJ2-1; 10 nucleotides match TRBD2. The CDR3 spans 15 residues. V lost 4 bases, J lost 9 bases, and 9 bases stayed unmatched. CDR1 and CDR2 from the germline V gene are SGHTA and FQGNSA. CDR3: CASSSNSGGAVEQFF. CDR3 sequence (DNA): TGTGCCAGCAGCTCAAACAGCGGGGGGGCGGTTGAGCAGTTCTTC.

CDR3 DNA sequence: TGTGCCAGCAGCTCCCGGGGAGGAAACACCGGGGAGCTGTTTTTT. Residues: CASSSRGGNTGELFF. The chain is built from TRBV7-2 and TRBJ2-2, with a tentative D call TRBD2 (6 bases). Per germline, CDR1 SGHTA and CDR2 FQGNSA. CDR3 length: 15 amino acids. Trimming removed 4 bases from V and 2 bases from J, with 11 bases in between.

The table lists this clonotype with many counts. The CDR3 protein is CSARDKKGRVVDTQYF. The CDR3 DNA reads as TGCAGTGCTAGAGATAAAAAAGGCAGGGTAGTCGATACGCAGTATTTT. The chain employs TRBV20-1 and TRBJ2-3, with D maybe TRBD1 (5 bases). The CDR3 is made up of 16 amino acids. V shed 0 bases and J shed 6 bases, with 19 bases lying between them. Germline-derived CDR1 and CDR2 are DFQATT and SNEGSKA (reference sequence).

In this sample, this clonotype turned up many times. This chain uses TRBV11-2 with TRBJ2-7, with TRBD1 matching over 8 bases. The V and J ends lost 5 bases and 6 bases, in that order; junction bases with no gene match: 6. CDR3 size: 13 residues. Germline V gives CDR1 SGHAT, CDR2 FQNNGV. CDR3 sequence reads: CASSHGQGGEQYF. In DNA, the CDR3 is TGTGCCAGCAGCCATGGACAGGGCGGCGAGCAGTACTTC.

The gene calls are TRBV7-9 and TRBJ1-1; D gene ambiguous. Germline CDR1 and CDR2: SEHNR and FQNEAQ (reference sequence). CDR3 length: 13 amino acids. Trimming removed 6 bases from V and 4 bases from J, with 12 bases in between. The CDR3 loop reads CASRGSTSTEAFF. Here the CDR3 DNA reads TGTGCCAGCAGGGGTAGTACGAGCACTGAAGCTTTCTTT. Full variable domain (missing parts from reference TRBV7-9 and TRBJ1-1): DTGVSQNPRHKITKRGQNVTFRCDPISEHNRLYWYRQTLGQGPEFLTYFQNEAQLEKSRLLSDRFSAERPKGSFSTLEIQRTEQGDSAMYLCASRGSTSTEAFFGQGTRLTVV.

This clonotype occurred a few times. The V call is TRBV30, the J call TRBJ1-2; no clear D. Germline V CDR1 and CDR2: GTSNPN, SVGIG (reference sequence). The CDR3 has 13 amino acids. V lost 0 bases, J lost 4 bases, and 9 bases lay in between. The CDR3 loop reads CAWSVGGVYGYTF. The CDR3 DNA follows: TGTGCCTGGAGTGTAGGCGGGGTCTATGGCTACACCTTC.

This clonotype was picked up many times. V is TRBV30 and J is TRBJ2-1; D unresolved. The V gene's germline CDR1 is GTSNPN and CDR2 SVGIG (reference sequence). The ends were cut back, 0 bases at V and 5 bases at J, with 11 bases in the middle. The CDR3 has 14 residues. The CDR3 bases are TGTGCCTGGAGTGTACTCCTTCCTAACAATGAGCAGTTCTTC. Its translation: CAWSVLLPNNEQFF.

The gene calls are TRBV11-2 and TRBJ1-2, with 7 bases aligning to TRBD1. The CDR3 loop spans 15 amino acids. The V segment lost 5 bases and the J segment 2 bases; nucleotides outside the gene matches: 8. Per germline, CDR1 SGHAT and CDR2 FQNNGV. The CDR3 reads CASSQRTGSNYGYTF. In DNA form, the CDR3 reads TGTGCCAGCAGCCAGAGGACAGGTTCGAACTATGGCTACACCTTC.

This clonotype was counted only a few times. The V and J genes are TRBV30 and TRBJ1-4; D gene uncertain. The V gene lost 0 bases and the J gene lost 2 bases, with 4 bases spanning the gap. Germline values: CDR1 GTSNPN, CDR2 SVGIG (reference sequence). This CDR3 region has 13 residues. CDR3 amino acids: CAWSVRTNEKLFF. CDR3 in DNA: TGTGCCTGGAGTGTACGGACTAATGAAAAACTGTTTTTT.

This clonotype is a singleton in its sample. This rearrangement joins TRBV28 to TRBJ2-3, with 12 nucleotides matching TRBD1. CDR3 length equals 17 residues. The ends lost 6 bases at V and 0 bases at J; junction bases unmatched: 7. CDR1 and CDR2 from the germline V gene are MDHEN and SYDVKM. The CDR3: CASSPGGTGGSTDTQYF. The CDR3 bases are TGTGCCAGCAGCCCGGGGGGGACAGGGGGCAGCACAGATACGCAGTATTTT.

The gene calls are TRBV30 and TRBJ2-3, with 9 bases fitting TRBD2. V gave up 2 bases and J gave up 2 bases; unmatched junction bases: 8. Germline CDR1 is GTSNPN and CDR2 is SVGIG (reference sequence). This CDR3 has 16 residues. The CDR3 DNA is TGTGCCTGGAGTATTGGGGCTAGCGGGATCACAGATACGCAGTATTTT. This gives the protein CAWSIGASGITDTQYF.

The table lists this clonotype with many counts. This sequence joins TRBV28 and TRBJ2-3; 7 bases map to TRBD1. The CDR3 is made up of 17 amino acids. V lost 7 bases, J lost 2 bases, and 15 bases stayed unmatched. The germline gives CDR1 MDHEN, CDR2 SYDVKM. CDR3: CASIPPRDRYTTDTQYF. The DNA of the CDR3 is TGTGCCAGCATCCCTCCCCGGGACAGATATACCACAGATACGCAGTATTTT.